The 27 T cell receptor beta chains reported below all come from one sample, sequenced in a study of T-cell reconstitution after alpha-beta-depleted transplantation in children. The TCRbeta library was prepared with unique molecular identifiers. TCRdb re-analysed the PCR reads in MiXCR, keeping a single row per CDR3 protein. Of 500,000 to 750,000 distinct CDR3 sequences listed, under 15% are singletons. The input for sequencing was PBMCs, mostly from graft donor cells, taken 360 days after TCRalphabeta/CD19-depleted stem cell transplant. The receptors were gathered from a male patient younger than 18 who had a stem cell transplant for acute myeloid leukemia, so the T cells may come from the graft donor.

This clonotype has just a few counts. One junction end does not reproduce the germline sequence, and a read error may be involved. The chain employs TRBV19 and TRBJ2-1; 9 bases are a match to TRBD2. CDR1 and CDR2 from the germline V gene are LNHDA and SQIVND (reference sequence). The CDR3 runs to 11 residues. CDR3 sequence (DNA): TGTGCCAGTAGAGCTAGCGGGATTAAAGTCTTC. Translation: CASRASGIKVF.

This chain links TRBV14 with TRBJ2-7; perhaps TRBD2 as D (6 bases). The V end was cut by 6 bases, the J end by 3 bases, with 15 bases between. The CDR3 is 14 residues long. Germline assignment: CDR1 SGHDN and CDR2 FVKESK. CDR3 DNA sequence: TGTGCCAGCAGTCCGACTAGGTGGCACTACGAGCAGTACTTC. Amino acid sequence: CASSPTRWHYEQYF. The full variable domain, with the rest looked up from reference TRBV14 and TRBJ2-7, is EAGVTQFPSHSVIEKGQTVTLRCDPISGHDNLYWYRRVMGKEIKFLLHFVKESKQDESGMPNNRFLAERTGGTYSTLKVQPAELEDSGVYFCASSPTRWHYEQYFGPGTRLTVT.

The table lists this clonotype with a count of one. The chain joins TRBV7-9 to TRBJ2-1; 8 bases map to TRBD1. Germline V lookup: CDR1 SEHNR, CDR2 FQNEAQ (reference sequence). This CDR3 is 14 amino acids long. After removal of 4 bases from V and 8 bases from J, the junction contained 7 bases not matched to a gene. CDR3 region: CASSSGQGYDEQFF. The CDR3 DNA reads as TGTGCCAGCAGCTCTGGACAGGGTTATGATGAGCAGTTCTTC.

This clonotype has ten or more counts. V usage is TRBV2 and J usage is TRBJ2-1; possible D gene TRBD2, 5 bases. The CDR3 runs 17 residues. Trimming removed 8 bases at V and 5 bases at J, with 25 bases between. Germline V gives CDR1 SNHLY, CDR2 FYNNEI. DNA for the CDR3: TGTGCCAGCGAGGCAGCGGTCGTAGTAATTCCCGACAATGAGCAGTTCTTC. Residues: CASEAAVVVIPDNEQFF.

CDR3 coding DNA: TGTGCCAGCAGCTATTATCGGGCGGAGGGCTCCTACAATGAGCAGTTCTTC. Protein sequence: CASSYYRAEGSYNEQFF. This chain links TRBV11-2 with TRBJ2-1; D may be TRBD2 (6 bases). Trimming pared 4 bases from V and 0 bases from J, leaving 16 bases between. The length of the CDR3 is 17 residues. The germline gives CDR1 SGHAT, CDR2 FQNNGV.

Here the CDR3 reads CATSDRGGYNEQFF. The DNA of the CDR3 is TGTGCCACCAGTGACAGAGGAGGATACAATGAGCAGTTCTTC. The V call is TRBV24-1, the J call TRBJ2-1, with D possibly being TRBD2 (5 bases). The V gene's germline CDR1 is KGHDR and CDR2 SFDVKD. Trimming pared 4 bases from V and 4 bases from J, leaving 10 bases between. The CDR3 is 14 residues long.

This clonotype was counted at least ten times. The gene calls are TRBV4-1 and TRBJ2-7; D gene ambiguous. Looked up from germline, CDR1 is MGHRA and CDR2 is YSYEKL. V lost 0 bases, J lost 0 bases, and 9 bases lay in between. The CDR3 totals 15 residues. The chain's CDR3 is CASSQERLISYEQYF. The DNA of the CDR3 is TGCGCCAGCAGCCAAGAGCGGCTGATCTCCTACGAGCAGTACTTC.

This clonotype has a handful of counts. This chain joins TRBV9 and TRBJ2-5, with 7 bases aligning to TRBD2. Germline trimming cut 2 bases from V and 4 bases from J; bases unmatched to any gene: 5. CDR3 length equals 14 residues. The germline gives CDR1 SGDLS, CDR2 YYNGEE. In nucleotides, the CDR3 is TGTGCCAGCAGCGTCTCACCTAGCGGAGAGACCCAGTACTTC. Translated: CASSVSPSGETQYF.

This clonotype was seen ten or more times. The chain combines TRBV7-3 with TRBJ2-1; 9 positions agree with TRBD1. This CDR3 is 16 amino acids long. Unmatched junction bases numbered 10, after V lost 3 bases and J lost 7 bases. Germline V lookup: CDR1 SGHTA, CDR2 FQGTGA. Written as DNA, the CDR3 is TGTGCCAGCAGCTTCCCGAAGACAGGGGGGCTGAATGAGCAGTTCTTC. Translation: CASSFPKTGGLNEQFF.

The CDR3, as DNA: TGCAGTGCTAGAGGCGGGGGGGCGCATAATGAGCAGTTCTTC. It translates to CSARGGGAHNEQFF. The chain combines TRBV20-1 with TRBJ2-1, with 9 bases aligning to TRBD2. The germline gives CDR1 DFQATT, CDR2 SNEGSKA (reference sequence). V lost 1 base to trimming and J lost 7 bases; unmatched junction nucleotides: 5. The CDR3 covers 14 residues.

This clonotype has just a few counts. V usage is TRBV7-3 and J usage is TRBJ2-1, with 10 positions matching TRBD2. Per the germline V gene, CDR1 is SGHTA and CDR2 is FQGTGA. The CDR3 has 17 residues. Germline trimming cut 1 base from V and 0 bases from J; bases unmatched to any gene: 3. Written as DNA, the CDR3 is TGTGCCAGCAGCTTAAATTTAGCGGGAGGCTCCTACAATGAGCAGTTCTTC. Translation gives CASSLNLAGGSYNEQFF.

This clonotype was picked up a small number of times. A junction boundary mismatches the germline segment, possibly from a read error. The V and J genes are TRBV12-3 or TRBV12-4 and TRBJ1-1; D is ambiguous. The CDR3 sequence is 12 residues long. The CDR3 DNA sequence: TGTGCCAGCAGACGGAGGAGCGCTGAGGCTTTCTTT. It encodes CASRRRSAEAFF.

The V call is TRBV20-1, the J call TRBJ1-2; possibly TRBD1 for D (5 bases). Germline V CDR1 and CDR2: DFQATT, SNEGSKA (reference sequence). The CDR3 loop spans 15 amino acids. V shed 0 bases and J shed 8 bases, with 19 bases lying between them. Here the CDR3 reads CSARDPRTTLGGYTF. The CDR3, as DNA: TGCAGTGCTAGAGATCCGCGGACAACTTTGGGCGGCTACACCTTC.

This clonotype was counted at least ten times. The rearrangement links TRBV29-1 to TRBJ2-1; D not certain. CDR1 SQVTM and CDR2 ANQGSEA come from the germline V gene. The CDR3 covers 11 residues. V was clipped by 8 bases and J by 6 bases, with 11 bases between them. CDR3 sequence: CSPRWGNEQFF. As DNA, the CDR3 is TGCAGCCCCCGATGGGGCAATGAGCAGTTCTTC.

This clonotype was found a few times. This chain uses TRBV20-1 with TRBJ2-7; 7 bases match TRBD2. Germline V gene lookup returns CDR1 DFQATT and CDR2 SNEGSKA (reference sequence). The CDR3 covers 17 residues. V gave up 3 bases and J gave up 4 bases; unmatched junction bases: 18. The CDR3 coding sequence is TGCAGTGCTAGGGGCCCGGGGGGAGCGGCAACACTTTACGAGCAGTACTTC. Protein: CSARGPGGAATLYEQYF.

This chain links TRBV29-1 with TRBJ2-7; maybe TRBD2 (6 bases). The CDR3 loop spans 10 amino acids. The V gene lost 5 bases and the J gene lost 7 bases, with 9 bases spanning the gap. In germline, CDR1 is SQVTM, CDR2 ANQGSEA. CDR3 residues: CSVRAGEQYF. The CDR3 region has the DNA TGCAGCGTTCGGGCGGGGGAGCAGTACTTC.

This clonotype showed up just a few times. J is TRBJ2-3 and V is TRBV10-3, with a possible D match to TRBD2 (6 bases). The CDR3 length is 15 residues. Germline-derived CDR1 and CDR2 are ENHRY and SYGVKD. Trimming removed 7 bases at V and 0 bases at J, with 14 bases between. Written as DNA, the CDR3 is TGTGCCATCAATGGCGGAGGGAGGAGCACAGATACGCAGTATTTT. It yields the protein CAINGGGRSTDTQYF.

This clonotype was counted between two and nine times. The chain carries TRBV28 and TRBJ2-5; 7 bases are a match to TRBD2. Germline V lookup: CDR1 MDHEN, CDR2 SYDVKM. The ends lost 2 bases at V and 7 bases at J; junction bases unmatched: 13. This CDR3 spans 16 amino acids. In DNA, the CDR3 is TGTGCCAGCAGTTTAAGTCCCCGGACTAGTTACGGGACCCAGTACTTC. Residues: CASSLSPRTSYGTQYF. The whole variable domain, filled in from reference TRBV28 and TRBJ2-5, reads DVKVTQSSRYLVKRTGEKVFLECVQDMDHENMFWYRQDPGLGLRLIYFSYDVKMKEKGDIPEGYSVSREKKERFSLILESASTNQTSMYLCASSLSPRTSYGTQYFGPGTRLLVL.

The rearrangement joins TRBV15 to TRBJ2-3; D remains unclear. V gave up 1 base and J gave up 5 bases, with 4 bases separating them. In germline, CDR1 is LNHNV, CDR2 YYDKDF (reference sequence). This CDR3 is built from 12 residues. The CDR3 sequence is CATSRVEDTQYF. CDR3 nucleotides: TGTGCCACCAGCAGAGTTGAAGATACGCAGTATTTT.

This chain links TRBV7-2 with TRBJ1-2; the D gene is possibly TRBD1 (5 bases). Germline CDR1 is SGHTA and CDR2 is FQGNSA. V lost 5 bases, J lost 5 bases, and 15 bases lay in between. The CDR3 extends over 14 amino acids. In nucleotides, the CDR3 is TGTGCCAGCAGCACGGGGCTCAGGGTATATGGCTACACCTTC. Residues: CASSTGLRVYGYTF.

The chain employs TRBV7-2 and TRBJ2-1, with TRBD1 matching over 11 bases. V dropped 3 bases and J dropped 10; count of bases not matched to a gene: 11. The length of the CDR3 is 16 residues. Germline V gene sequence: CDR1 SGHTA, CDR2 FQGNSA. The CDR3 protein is CASSFFADRGRGEQFF. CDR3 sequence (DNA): TGTGCCAGCAGCTTTTTCGCGGACAGGGGGCGCGGGGAGCAGTTCTTC.

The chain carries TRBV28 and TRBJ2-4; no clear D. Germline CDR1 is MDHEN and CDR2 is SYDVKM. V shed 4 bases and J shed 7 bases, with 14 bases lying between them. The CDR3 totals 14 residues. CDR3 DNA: TGTGCCAGCAGTTCGGCTAGTTGGGGTAACATTCAGTACTTC. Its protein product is CASSSASWGNIQYF.

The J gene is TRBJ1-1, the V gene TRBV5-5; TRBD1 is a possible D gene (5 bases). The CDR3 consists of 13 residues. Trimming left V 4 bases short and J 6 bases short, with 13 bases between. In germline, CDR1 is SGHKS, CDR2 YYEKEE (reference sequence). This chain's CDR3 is CASSGLGEAEAFF. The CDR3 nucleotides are TGTGCCAGCAGCGGTCTAGGGGAGGCTGAAGCTTTCTTT.

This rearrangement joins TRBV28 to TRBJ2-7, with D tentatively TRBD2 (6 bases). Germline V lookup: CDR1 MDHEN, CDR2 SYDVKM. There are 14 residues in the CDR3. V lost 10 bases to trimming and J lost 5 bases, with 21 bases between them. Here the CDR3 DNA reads TGTGCCACCTGGCCCGCCGGGAGTGGGGACGAGCAGTACTTC. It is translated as CATWPAGSGDEQYF.

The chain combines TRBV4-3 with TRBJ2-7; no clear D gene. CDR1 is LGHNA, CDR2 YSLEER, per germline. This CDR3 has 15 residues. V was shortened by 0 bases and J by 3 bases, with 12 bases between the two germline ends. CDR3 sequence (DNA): TGCGCCAGCAGCCAAGATTATTACCCTAGCTACGAGCAGTACTTC. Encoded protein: CASSQDYYPSYEQYF.

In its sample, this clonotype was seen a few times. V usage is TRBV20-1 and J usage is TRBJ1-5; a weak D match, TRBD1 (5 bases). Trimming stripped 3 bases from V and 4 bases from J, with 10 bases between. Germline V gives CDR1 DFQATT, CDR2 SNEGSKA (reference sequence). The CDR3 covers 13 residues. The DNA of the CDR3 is TGCAGTGCTAGGAGGACAATGAATCAGCCCCAGCATTTT. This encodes CSARRTMNQPQHF.

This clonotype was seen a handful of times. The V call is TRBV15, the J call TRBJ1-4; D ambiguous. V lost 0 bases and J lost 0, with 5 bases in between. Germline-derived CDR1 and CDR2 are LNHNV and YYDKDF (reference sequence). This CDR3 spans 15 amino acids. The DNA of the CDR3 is TGTGCCACCAGCAGAGATACAGCAACTAATGAAAAACTGTTTTTT. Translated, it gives CATSRDTATNEKLFF.